This T cell receptor (beta chain) is drawn from a study of shared clonotypes between healthy human individuals. Donors had no recently reported acute infections or vaccinations and were HIV-negative. Negatively enriched CD4+ T cells were divided by CD45RA into naive and memory. Repertoires were generated with immunoSEQ multiplex PCR, while TCRdb's copy carries only in-frame clones and drops some. This sample has about 2.4 million clones, with 85% to 95% found just once. General observations from the study: Some naive CD4 clonotypes, around 5%, turned up in common across a few donors.

Germline CDR1 is SSHAT and CDR2 is FNYEAQ (reference sequence). The length of the CDR3 is 15 residues. As regards this clone: Its antigen remains unidentified. The junction differs from germline at one of its ends, possibly a read error.

The sequence was obtained from a man younger than 35 in good health. Sequencing used naive CD4+ T cells sorted from blood. Subset indicated: CD45RA+ positively selected. The gene calls are TRBV7-7 and TRBJ2-1; 9 bases align to TRBD2. The CDR3 DNA is TGTGCTAGCAGCTTAGATCGAGCGGGGGGCAATGAGCAGTTCTTC. This sequence encodes CASSLDRAGGNEQFF.